The 8 T cell receptor beta chains presented below share a single source sample, sequenced in a study of blood T cell repertoires in COVID-19. Assay: immunoSEQ multiplex PCR; the TCRdb copy retains only in-frame clones and omits some. The sample consists of 40,000 to 60,000 clones, 70% to 85% of them appearing once. The sample comprised peripheral blood. The receptors come from a human donor in a cohort sampled during active COVID-19.

This sequence joins TRBV18 and TRBJ1-4, with TRBD1 identical over 10 bases. CDR1 and CDR2 from the germline V gene are KGHSH and LQKENI. The CDR3 is 13 amino acids. V lost 3 bases and J lost 8; bases outside the gene matches: 0. Written as DNA, the CDR3 is TGTGCCAGCTCACCGGGACAGGGGGAAAAACTGTTTTTT. It is translated as CASSPGQGEKLFF. Full variable domain (remainder filled in from reference TRBV18 and TRBJ1-4): NAGVMQNPRHLVRRRGQEARLRCSPMKGHSHVYWYRQLPEEGLKFMVYLQKENIIDESGMPKERFSAEFPKEGPSILRIQQVVRGDSAAYFCASSPGQGEKLFFGSGTQLSVL.

This chain's CDR3 is CASSLTTGTDTGELFF. The CDR3, as DNA: TGTGCCAGCAGCTTAACGACCGGGACAGACACCGGGGAGCTGTTTTTT. This rearrangement joins TRBV9 to TRBJ2-2, with 7 bases fitting TRBD1. This CDR3 contains 16 residues. J gave up 3 bases and V 4 bases, and 9 bases lay outside the gene matches. CDR1 SGDLS and CDR2 YYNGEE come from the germline V gene.

The chain has TRBV28 and TRBJ2-7; 8 nucleotides align to TRBD1. The trim removed 5 bases at V and 3 bases at J, leaving 3 bases unmatched. Germline CDR1 is MDHEN and CDR2 is SYDVKM. The CDR3 covers 13 residues. The CDR3 spells CASSRTGIYEQYF. CDR3 DNA: TGTGCCAGCAGTAGGACAGGGATCTACGAGCAGTACTTC.

This sequence joins TRBV11-2 and TRBJ2-3; 12 nucleotides align to TRBD1. Trimming cost V 3 bases and J 3 bases; bases outside gene matches: 10. The germline V gene encodes CDR1 SGHAT and CDR2 FQNNGV. This CDR3 has 18 residues. The CDR3 here is CASSFRRDRGRGTDTQYF. CDR3 DNA: TGTGCCAGCAGCTTCCGAAGGGACAGGGGGCGCGGGACAGATACGCAGTATTTT.

The chain employs TRBV30 and TRBJ1-3; a possible D gene is TRBD1 (6 bases). V lost 3 bases and J lost 4, with 19 bases in between. This CDR3 is 16 amino acids long. Germline V gene sequence: CDR1 GTSNPN, CDR2 SVGIG (reference sequence). CDR3 sequence reads: CAWRRRGKGDGNTIYF. The CDR3 nucleotides are TGTGCCTGGAGGAGAAGGGGGAAAGGGGACGGAAACACCATATATTTT.

The rearrangement links TRBV3-1 (or the pseudogene TRBV3-2) to TRBJ2-1, with D possibly being TRBD1 (5 bases). Trimming shortened V by 2 bases and J by 5 bases, and 10 bases separated the two germline ends. Germline V lookup: CDR1 LGHDT, CDR2 YNNKEL (reference sequence). CDR3 size: 14 residues. The CDR3 sequence is CASSQLLRDNEQFF. The CDR3 DNA follows: TGTGCCAGCAGCCAACTACTCAGGGACAATGAGCAGTTCTTC.

This sequence joins TRBV5-6 and TRBJ2-1; 7 positions agree with TRBD2. CDR1 SGHDT and CDR2 YYEEEE come from the germline V gene. J was trimmed by 6 bases and V by 3 bases; bases with no gene match: 12. This CDR3 is built from 16 residues. This CDR3 is CASSSTLAQTFNEQFF. The DNA of the CDR3 is TGTGCCAGCAGCTCAACACTAGCGCAGACCTTCAATGAGCAGTTCTTC. Full variable domain (outside the CDR3, taken from reference TRBV5-6 and TRBJ2-1): DAGVTQSPTHLIKTRGQQVTLRCSPKSGHDTVSWYQQALGQGPQFIFQYYEEEERQRGNFPDRFSGHQFPNYSSELNVNALLLGDSALYLCASSSTLAQTFNEQFFGPGTRLTVL.

The chain employs TRBV5-1 and TRBJ2-1; the match to TRBD2 covers 9 bases. Germline V gene data show CDR1 as SGHRS and CDR2 as YFSETQ. The CDR3 totals 14 residues. After removal of 3 bases from V and 9 bases from J, the junction contained 7 bases not matched to a gene. CDR3 region: CASSWIAGELEQFF. The CDR3 coding sequence is TGCGCCAGCAGCTGGATAGCGGGAGAGCTTGAGCAGTTCTTC.